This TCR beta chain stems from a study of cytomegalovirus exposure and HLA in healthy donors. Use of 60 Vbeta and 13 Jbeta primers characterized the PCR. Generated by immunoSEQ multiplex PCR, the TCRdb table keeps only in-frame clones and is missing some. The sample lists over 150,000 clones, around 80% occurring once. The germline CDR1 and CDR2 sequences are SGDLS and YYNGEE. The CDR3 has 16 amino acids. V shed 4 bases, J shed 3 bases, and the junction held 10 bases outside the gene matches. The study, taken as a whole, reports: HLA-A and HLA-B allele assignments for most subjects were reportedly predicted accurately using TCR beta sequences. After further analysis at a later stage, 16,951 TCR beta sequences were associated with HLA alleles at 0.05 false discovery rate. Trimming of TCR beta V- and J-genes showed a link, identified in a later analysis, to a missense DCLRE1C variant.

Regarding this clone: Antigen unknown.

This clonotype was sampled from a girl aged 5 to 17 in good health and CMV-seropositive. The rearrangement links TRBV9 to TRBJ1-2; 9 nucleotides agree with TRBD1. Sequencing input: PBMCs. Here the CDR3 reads CASSSGTGRPDYGYTF. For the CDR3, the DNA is TGTGCCAGCAGCTCCGGGACAGGGAGACCAGACTATGGCTACACCTTC.